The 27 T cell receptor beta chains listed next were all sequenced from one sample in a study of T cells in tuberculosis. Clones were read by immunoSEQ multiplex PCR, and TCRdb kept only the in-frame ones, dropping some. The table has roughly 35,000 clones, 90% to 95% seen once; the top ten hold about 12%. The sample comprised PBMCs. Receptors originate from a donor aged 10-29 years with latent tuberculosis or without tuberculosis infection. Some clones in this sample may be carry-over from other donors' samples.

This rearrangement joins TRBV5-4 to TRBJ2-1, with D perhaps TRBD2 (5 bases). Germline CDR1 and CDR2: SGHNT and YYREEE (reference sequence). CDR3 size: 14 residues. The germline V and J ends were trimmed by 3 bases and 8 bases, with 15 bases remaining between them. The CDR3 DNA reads TGTGCCAGCAGCTCCGGGGTTCTCGGGTATGAGCAGTTCTTC. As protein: CASSSGVLGYEQFF.

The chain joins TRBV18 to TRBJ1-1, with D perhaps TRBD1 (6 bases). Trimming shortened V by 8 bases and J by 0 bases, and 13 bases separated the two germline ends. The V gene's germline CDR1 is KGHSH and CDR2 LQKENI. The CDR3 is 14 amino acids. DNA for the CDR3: TGTGCCAGCAGACAGGTCCTAATGAACACTGAAGCTTTCTTT. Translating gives CASRQVLMNTEAFF.

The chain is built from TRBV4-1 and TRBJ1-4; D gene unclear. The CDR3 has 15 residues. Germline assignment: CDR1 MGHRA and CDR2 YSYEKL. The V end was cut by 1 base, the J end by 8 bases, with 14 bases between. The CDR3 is CASSQGPGAEEKLFF. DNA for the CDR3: TGCGCCAGCAGCCAAGGCCCGGGAGCTGAGGAAAAACTGTTTTTT.

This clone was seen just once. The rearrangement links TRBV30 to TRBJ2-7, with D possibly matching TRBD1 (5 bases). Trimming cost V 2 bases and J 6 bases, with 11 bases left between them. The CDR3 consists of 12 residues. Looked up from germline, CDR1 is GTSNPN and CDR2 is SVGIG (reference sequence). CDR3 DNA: TGTGCCTGGAGTTCTCAGGGATCCGAGCAGTACGTC. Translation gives CAWSSQGSEQYV.

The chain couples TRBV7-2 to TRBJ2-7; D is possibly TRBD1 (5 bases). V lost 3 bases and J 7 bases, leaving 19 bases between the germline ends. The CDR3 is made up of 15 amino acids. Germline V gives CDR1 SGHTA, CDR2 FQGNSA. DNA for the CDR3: TGTGCCAGCAGCTTGGTTCCACAGGCGGCAGGTGAGCAGTACTTC. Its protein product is CASSLVPQAAGEQYF.

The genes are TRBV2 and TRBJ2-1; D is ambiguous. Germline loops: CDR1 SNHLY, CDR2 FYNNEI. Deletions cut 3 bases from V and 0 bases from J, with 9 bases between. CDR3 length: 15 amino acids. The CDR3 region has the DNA TGTGCCAGCAGTGAGAGCTCGAGCTCCTACAATGAGCAGTTCTTC. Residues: CASSESSSSYNEQFF.

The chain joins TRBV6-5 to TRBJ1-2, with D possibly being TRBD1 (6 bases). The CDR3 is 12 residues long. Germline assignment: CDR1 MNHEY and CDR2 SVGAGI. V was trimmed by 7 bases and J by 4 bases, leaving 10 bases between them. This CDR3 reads CASTAGAYGYTF. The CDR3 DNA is TGTGCCAGCACCGCAGGGGCCTATGGCTACACCTTC.

The CDR3 region has the DNA TGTGCCAGCAGCGCCCCGGGAGGGTCATTTAATTCACCCCTCCACTTT. This sequence encodes CASSAPGGSFNSPLHF. The rearrangement joins TRBV7-2 to TRBJ1-6; the D is unclear. Germline values: CDR1 SGHTA, CDR2 FQGNSA. V was shortened by 5 bases and J by 6 bases, with 17 bases between the two germline ends. This CDR3 has 16 residues.

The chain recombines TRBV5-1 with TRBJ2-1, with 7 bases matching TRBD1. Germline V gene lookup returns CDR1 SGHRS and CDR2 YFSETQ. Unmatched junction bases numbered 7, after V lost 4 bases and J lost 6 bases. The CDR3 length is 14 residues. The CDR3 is CASSVTGISNEQFF. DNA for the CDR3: TGCGCCAGCAGCGTGACAGGGATATCCAATGAGCAGTTCTTC.

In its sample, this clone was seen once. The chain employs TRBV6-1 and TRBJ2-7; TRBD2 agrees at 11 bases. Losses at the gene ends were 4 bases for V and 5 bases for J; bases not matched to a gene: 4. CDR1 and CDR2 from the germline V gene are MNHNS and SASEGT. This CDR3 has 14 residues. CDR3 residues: CASSVTSGGHEQYF. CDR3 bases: TGTGCCAGCAGTGTTACTAGCGGGGGCCACGAGCAGTACTTC.

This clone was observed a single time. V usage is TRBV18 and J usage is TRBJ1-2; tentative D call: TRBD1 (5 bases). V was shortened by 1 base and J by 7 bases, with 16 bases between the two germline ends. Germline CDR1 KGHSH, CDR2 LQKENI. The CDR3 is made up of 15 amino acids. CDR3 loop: CASSPRWARDTGYTF. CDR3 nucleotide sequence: TGTGCCAGCTCACCACGGTGGGCCAGGGATACTGGCTACACCTTC.

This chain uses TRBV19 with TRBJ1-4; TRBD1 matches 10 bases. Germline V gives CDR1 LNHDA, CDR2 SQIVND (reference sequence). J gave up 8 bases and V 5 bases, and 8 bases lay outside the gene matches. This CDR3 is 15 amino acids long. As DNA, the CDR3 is TGTGCCAGTAGTCCAGGGACAGGGGAACGGGAAAAACTGTTTTTT. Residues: CASSPGTGEREKLFF.

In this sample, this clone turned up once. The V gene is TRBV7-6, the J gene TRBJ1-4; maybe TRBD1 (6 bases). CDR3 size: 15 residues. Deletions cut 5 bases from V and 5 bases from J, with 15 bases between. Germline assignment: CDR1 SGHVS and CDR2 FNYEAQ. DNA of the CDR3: TGTGCCAGCAGCAGGGCCACAGGGACCAATGAAAAACTGTTTTTT. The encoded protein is CASSRATGTNEKLFF.

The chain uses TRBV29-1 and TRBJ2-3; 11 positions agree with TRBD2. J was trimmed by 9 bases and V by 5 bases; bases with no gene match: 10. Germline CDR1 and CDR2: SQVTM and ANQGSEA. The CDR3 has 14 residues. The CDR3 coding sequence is TGCAGCGTTACGACTAGCGGGGTCCCAGGCACGCAGTATTTT. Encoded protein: CSVTTSGVPGTQYF.

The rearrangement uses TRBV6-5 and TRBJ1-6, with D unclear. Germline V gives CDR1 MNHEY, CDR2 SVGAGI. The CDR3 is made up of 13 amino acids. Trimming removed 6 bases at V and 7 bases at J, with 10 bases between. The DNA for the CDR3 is TGTGCCAGCAGGAGGTCGCGGAATTCACCCCTCCACTTT. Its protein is CASRRSRNSPLHF.

The CDR3 nucleotides are TGCGCCAGCAGCCAGTCGTGGGGGGGTATCGATACGCAGTATTTT. Its translation is CASSQSWGGIDTQYF. The chain employs TRBV4-3 and TRBJ2-3, with 7 bases identical to TRBD2. Germline values: CDR1 LGHNA, CDR2 YSLEER. The V segment lost 3 bases and the J segment 6 bases; nucleotides outside the gene matches: 9. This CDR3 has 15 amino acids.

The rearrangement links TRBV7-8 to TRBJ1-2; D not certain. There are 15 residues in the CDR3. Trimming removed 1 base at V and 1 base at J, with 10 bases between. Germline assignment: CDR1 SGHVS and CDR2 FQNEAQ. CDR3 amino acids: CASSLGAGGNYGYTF. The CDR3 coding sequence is TGTGCCAGCAGCTTAGGGGCAGGTGGTAACTATGGCTACACCTTC.

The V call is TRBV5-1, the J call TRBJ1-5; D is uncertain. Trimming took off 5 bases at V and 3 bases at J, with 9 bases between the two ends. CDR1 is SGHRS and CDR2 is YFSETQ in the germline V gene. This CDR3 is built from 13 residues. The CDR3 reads CASSSTPNQPQHF. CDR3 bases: TGCGCCAGCAGTTCTACCCCCAATCAGCCCCAGCATTTT.

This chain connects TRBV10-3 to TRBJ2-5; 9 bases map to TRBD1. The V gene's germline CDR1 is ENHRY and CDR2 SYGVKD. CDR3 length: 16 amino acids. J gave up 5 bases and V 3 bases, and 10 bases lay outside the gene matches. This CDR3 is CAISEFIGQGWETQYF. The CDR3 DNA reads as TGTGCCATCAGTGAATTCATTGGACAGGGGTGGGAGACCCAGTACTTC.

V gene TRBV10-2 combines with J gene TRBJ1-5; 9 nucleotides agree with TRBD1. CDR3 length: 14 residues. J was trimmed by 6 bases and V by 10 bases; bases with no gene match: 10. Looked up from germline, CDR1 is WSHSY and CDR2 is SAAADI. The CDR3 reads CATHLGGQGQPQHF. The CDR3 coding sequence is TGCGCCACACACCTCGGGGGACAGGGTCAGCCCCAGCATTTT.

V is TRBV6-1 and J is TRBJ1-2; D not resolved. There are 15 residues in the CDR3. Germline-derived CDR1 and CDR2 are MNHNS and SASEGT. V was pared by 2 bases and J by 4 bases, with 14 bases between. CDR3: CASSELLAVAYGYTF. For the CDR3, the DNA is TGTGCCAGCAGTGAACTCCTGGCTGTGGCCTATGGCTACACCTTC.

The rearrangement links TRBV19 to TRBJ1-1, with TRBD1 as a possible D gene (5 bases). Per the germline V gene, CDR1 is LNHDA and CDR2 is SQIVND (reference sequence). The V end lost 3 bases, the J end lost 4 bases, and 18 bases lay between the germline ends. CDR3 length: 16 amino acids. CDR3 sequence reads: CASSIRGGSGGTEAFF. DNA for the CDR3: TGTGCCAGTAGTATTCGTGGGGGGAGTGGGGGCACTGAAGCTTTCTTT.

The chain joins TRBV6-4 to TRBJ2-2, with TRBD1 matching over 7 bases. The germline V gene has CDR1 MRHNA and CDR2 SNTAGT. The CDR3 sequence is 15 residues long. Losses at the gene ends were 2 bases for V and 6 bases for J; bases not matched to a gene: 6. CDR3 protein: CASSDPYRGSGELFF. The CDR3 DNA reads TGTGCCAGCAGTGACCCATACAGGGGATCCGGGGAGCTGTTTTTT.

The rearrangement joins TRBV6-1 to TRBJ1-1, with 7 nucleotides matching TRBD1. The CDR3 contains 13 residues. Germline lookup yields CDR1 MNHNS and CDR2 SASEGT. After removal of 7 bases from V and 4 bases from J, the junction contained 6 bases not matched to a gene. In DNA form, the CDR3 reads TGTGCCAGCACCCTAGGGACAGTCACTGAAGCTTTCTTT. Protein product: CASTLGTVTEAFF.

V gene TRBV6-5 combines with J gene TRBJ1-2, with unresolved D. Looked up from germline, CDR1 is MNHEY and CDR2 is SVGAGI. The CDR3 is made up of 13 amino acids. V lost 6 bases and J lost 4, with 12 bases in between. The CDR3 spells CASRHDRSYGYTF. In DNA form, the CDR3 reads TGTGCCAGCAGACACGATCGGAGCTATGGCTACACCTTC.

The CDR3 reads CASRPPGTASNQPQHF. The CDR3 DNA sequence: TGTGCCAGCAGACCTCCAGGGACAGCTAGCAATCAGCCCCAGCATTTT. V usage is TRBV28 and J usage is TRBJ1-5; 7 bases fit TRBD1. J lost 0 bases, V lost 6 bases, and 8 bases had no gene match. The CDR3 has 16 amino acids. Per the germline V gene, CDR1 is MDHEN and CDR2 is SYDVKM.

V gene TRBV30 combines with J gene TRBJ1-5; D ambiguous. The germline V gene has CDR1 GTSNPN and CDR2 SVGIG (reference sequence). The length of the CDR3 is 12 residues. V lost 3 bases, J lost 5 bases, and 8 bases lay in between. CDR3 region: CAWSAEHQPQHF. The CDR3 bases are TGTGCCTGGAGCGCGGAGCATCAGCCCCAGCATTTT.